These 31 T cell receptor beta chains originate from one sample sequenced in a study of metastatic and nonmetastatic thyroid tumors (dated by TCRdb to 2019 to 2021). No patient had received any treatment before thyroid surgery. Library creation used PCR. Sequencing was carried out with an Illumina HiSeq 4000. In TCRdb, the public reads were trimmed at Q25 with fastp and aligned with MiXCR, with productive beta chains retained. In this sample the table shows approximately 79,000 clones, around 9.2% of which occur a single time. In total, the top ten clones hold around 8.8% of the sample. Sequenced sample: blood. These TCRs come from a female donor with papillary thyroid cancer or a benign thyroid nodule (not recorded which). Some clones in this sample may be carry-over from other donors' samples.

The chain recombines TRBV6-1 with TRBJ2-5, with 9 bases fitting TRBD2. This CDR3 region has 13 residues. Germline V lookup: CDR1 MNHNS, CDR2 SASEGT. Unmatched junction bases numbered 6, after V lost 8 bases and J lost 5 bases. CDR3: CASLTSGGETQYF. CDR3 DNA sequence: TGTGCCAGCCTGACTAGCGGCGGGGAGACCCAGTACTTC.

V is TRBV6-1 and J is TRBJ2-7; no clear D gene. Deletions cut 4 bases from V and 7 bases from J, with 8 bases between. Germline V gives CDR1 MNHNS, CDR2 SASEGT. The CDR3 contains 11 residues. The CDR3 DNA is TGTGCCAGCAGTGCCTTAGAAGAGCAGTACTTC. This gives the protein CASSALEEQYF.

There are many counts of this clone. The chain couples TRBV4-1 to TRBJ2-6; D is perhaps TRBD2 (5 bases). Looked up from germline, CDR1 is MGHRA and CDR2 is YSYEKL. The CDR3 covers 18 residues. Trimming shortened V by 0 bases and J by 0 bases, and 12 bases separated the two germline ends. The chain's CDR3 is CASSQDRGRSSGANVLTF. The CDR3 DNA reads TGCGCCAGCAGCCAAGATCGGGGTCGAAGCTCTGGGGCCAACGTCCTGACTTTC.

This clone was seen ten or more times. The V call is TRBV27, the J call TRBJ1-2; possible D gene TRBD1, 5 bases. V was pared by 2 bases and J by 8 bases, with 15 bases between. This CDR3 has 14 amino acids. The germline CDR1 and CDR2 sequences are MNHEY and SMNVEV (reference sequence). The CDR3 reads CASSLRQSSGGYTF. In nucleotides, the CDR3 is TGTGCCAGCAGTTTAAGACAGTCCTCGGGCGGCTACACCTTC.

This clone was picked up many times. The V call is TRBV20-1, the J call TRBJ1-4, with a possible D match to TRBD1 (5 bases). V lost 6 bases to trimming and J lost 10 bases, with 24 bases between them. Germline-derived CDR1 and CDR2 are DFQATT and SNEGSKA (reference sequence). The length of the CDR3 is 15 residues. CDR3 DNA sequence: TGCAGTGCGACCGTAAATAGTGGGGGGTCGGGAAAACTGTTTTTT. It encodes CSATVNSGGSGKLFF.

This clone is medium-sized in the sample. Within the sample, other DNA sequences also encode this same CDR3. This chain links TRBV20-1 with TRBJ2-7; 8 bases match TRBD2. The CDR3 extends over 15 amino acids. The germline V gene has CDR1 DFQATT and CDR2 SNEGSKA (reference sequence). V trimming: 1 base; J trimming: 2 bases; junction bases outside the gene matches: 7. DNA for the CDR3: TGCAGTGCTAGAGGCAGCGGGGGCCTAACCTACGAGCAGTACTTC. It is translated as CSARGSGGLTYEQYF.

This chain connects TRBV28 to TRBJ2-7, with TRBD1 as a possible D gene (6 bases). CDR1 MDHEN and CDR2 SYDVKM come from the germline V gene. The CDR3 loop spans 15 amino acids. Trimming pared 5 bases from V and 1 base from J, leaving 15 bases between. The CDR3 loop is CASSPPGQISYEQYF. The CDR3, as DNA: TGTGCCAGCAGTCCCCCCGGACAGATTTCCTACGAGCAGTACTTC.

Many counts were recorded for this clone. Within the sample, other DNA sequences also encode this same CDR3. CDR3 in DNA: TGTGCCAGTGGAACTTACGAGCAGTACTTC. Translation: CASGTYEQYF. The genes are TRBV19 and TRBJ2-7; D is unclear. V was cut by 8 bases and J by 4 bases, with 6 bases left in between. The CDR3 extends over 10 amino acids. Germline V gene lookup returns CDR1 LNHDA and CDR2 SQIVND (reference sequence).

This clone has a count of ten or more. The chain combines TRBV18 with TRBJ1-3; D uncertain. The CDR3 runs to 15 residues. Germline lookup yields CDR1 KGHSH and CDR2 LQKENI. Trimming stripped 2 bases from V and 3 bases from J, with 11 bases between. In nucleotides, the CDR3 is TGTGCCAGCTCACCATCTCTAGGGCATGGAAACACCATATATTTT. Amino acid sequence: CASSPSLGHGNTIYF. Together with reference TRBV18 and TRBJ1-3, the CDR3 gives the full variable domain: NAGVMQNPRHLVRRRGQEARLRCSPMKGHSHVYWYRQLPEEGLKFMVYLQKENIIDESGMPKERFSAEFPKEGPSILRIQQVVRGDSAAYFCASSPSLGHGNTIYFGEGSWLTVV.

This clone was found many times. CDR3 DNA sequence: TGTGCCAGCAGCCCACGGTCGGGACAGGGTTATTCACCCCTCCACTTT. Its translation: CASSPRSGQGYSPLHF. V and J are TRBV12-3 or TRBV12-4 and TRBJ1-6; TRBD1 agrees at 9 bases. V shed 6 bases and J 8 bases; nucleotides not matched to a gene: 11. This CDR3 comprises 16 residues.

This clone was recorded at least ten times. The chain is built from TRBV6-4 and TRBJ1-1; the D is unclear. Germline lookup yields CDR1 MRHNA and CDR2 SNTAGT. V was clipped by 5 bases and J by 0 bases, with 16 bases between them. This CDR3 contains 16 residues. The CDR3 spells CASSPLLQGLNTEAFF. For the CDR3, the DNA is TGTGCCAGCAGTCCTCTTTTACAAGGCTTGAACACTGAAGCTTTCTTT.

This clone was detected many times. This sequence joins TRBV19 and TRBJ1-5; no reliable D call. The CDR3 sequence is 17 residues long. V dropped 0 bases and J dropped 4 bases, with 16 bases sitting between them. The germline gives CDR1 LNHDA, CDR2 SQIVND (reference sequence). The CDR3 region has the DNA TGTGCCAGTAGTATAGAAACCCCAGAGGCGATGAATCAGCCCCAGCATTTT. This gives the protein CASSIETPEAMNQPQHF.

This clone appeared many times. The rearrangement joins TRBV6-1 to TRBJ1-2; no clear D gene. Per germline, CDR1 MNHNS and CDR2 SASEGT. V was pared by 0 bases and J by 1 base, with 9 bases between. This CDR3 comprises 15 residues. CDR3 protein: CASSEAYSLNYGYTF. CDR3 DNA sequence: TGTGCCAGCAGTGAAGCCTACAGCCTTAACTATGGCTACACCTTC.

This clone showed up many times. The gene calls are TRBV7-9 and TRBJ2-7; 11 bases are shared with TRBD2. CDR3 length: 16 amino acids. CDR1 is SEHNR and CDR2 is FQNEAQ in the germline V gene (reference sequence). The V and J ends lost 2 bases and 0 bases, in that order; junction bases with no gene match: 3. The CDR3 nucleotides read TGTGCCAGCAGCTTAACTAGCGGGGGTTTCTCCTACGAGCAGTACTTC. Residues: CASSLTSGGFSYEQYF.

Comment on this clone: A read error may account for a junction end that differs from germline. This rearrangement joins TRBV12-3 or TRBV12-4 to TRBJ2-2; D possibly corresponds to TRBD2 (6 bases). The CDR3 loop spans 16 amino acids. The DNA for the CDR3 is TGTGCCAGCAGATCTGGACTATCGAAGAACACCGGTGAGCTGTTTTTT. Translated: CASRSGLSKNTGELFF.

This clone was picked up many times. This chain uses TRBV5-1 with TRBJ1-4; 7 nucleotides match TRBD1. There are 15 residues in the CDR3. Trimming took 4 bases from V and 4 from J; bases not matched to a gene: 7. CDR1 is SGHRS and CDR2 is YFSETQ in the germline V gene. Here the CDR3 reads CASSPNRGGNEKLFF. The CDR3 DNA reads as TGCGCCAGCAGCCCGAACAGGGGCGGTAATGAAAAACTGTTTTTT.

The table lists this clone with many counts. The rearrangement joins TRBV4-1 to TRBJ2-5; 10 nucleotides align to TRBD2. The germline gives CDR1 MGHRA, CDR2 YSYEKL. Unmatched junction bases numbered 7, after V lost 3 bases and J lost 6 bases. CDR3 length equals 15 residues. Here the CDR3 reads CASSQPAGGLKTQYF. The CDR3 nucleotides are TGCGCCAGCAGCCAGCCAGCGGGGGGGTTGAAGACCCAGTACTTC.

This clone was seen a few times. V and J are TRBV6-1 and TRBJ2-5, with 13 bases lining up with TRBD2. CDR1 MNHNS and CDR2 SASEGT come from the germline V gene. The CDR3 runs 16 residues. V was pared by 6 bases and J by 4 bases, with 8 bases of the junction left unmatched. CDR3 sequence: CASSQLTSGGRETQYF. The CDR3 nucleotides are TGTGCCAGCAGCCAACTGACTAGCGGGGGGAGAGAGACCCAGTACTTC.

This clone came up many times. J is TRBJ1-4 and V is TRBV24-1; perhaps TRBD1 as D (6 bases). In germline, CDR1 is KGHDR, CDR2 SFDVKD. This CDR3 contains 16 residues. V was pared by 4 bases and J by 5 bases, with 16 bases between. The CDR3 protein is CATSEPSQGMNEKLFF. CDR3 nucleotide sequence: TGTGCCACCAGTGAACCCTCACAGGGAATGAATGAAAAACTGTTTTTT.

This clone was observed many times. This sequence joins TRBV6-1 and TRBJ2-1; no firm D call. With 7 bases removed from V and 3 bases from J, the gap between germline ends came to 10 bases. This CDR3 comprises 13 residues. CDR1 is MNHNS and CDR2 is SASEGT in the germline V gene. CDR3 residues: CASTRNGYNEQFF. CDR3 in DNA: TGTGCCAGCACCAGGAATGGCTACAATGAGCAGTTCTTC.

In its sample, this clone was seen many times. This chain connects TRBV7-2 to TRBJ1-1, with D possibly matching TRBD1 (6 bases). Germline V gene lookup returns CDR1 SGHTA and CDR2 FQGNSA. The V end lost 3 bases, the J end lost 8 bases, and 10 bases lay between the germline ends. The CDR3 totals 12 residues. CDR3 coding DNA: TGTGCCAGCAGCTTCGACAGGCGAGAAGCTTTCTTT. It yields the protein CASSFDRREAFF.

The chain recombines TRBV7-9 with TRBJ1-1; no clear D. In germline, CDR1 is SEHNR, CDR2 FQNEAQ (reference sequence). V shed 5 bases and J shed 2 bases, with 12 bases lying between them. This CDR3 has 14 amino acids. CDR3: CASSTRRANTEAFF. The CDR3 DNA is TGTGCCAGCAGCACCCGAAGGGCAAACACTGAAGCTTTCTTT. The complete variable domain, with remaining parts taken from reference TRBV7-9 and TRBJ1-1, reads DTGVSQNPRHKITKRGQNVTFRCDPISEHNRLYWYRQTLGQGPEFLTYFQNEAQLEKSRLLSDRFSAERPKGSFSTLEIQRTEQGDSAMYLCASSTRRANTEAFFGQGTRLTVV.

This clone turned up a few times. One base away lies a much larger clone, so this may be a sequencing read error. V usage is TRBV7-8 and J usage is TRBJ2-3; tentative D call: TRBD1 (5 bases). The germline V and J ends were trimmed by 7 bases and 2 bases, with 22 bases remaining between them. CDR3 length: 17 residues. Germline V gene data show CDR1 as SGHVS and CDR2 as FQNEAQ. The CDR3 here is CASISLGLVGITDTQYF. In DNA, the CDR3 is TGTGCCAGCATCTCCCTGGGGCTAGTGGGTATCACAGATACGCAGTATTTT.

This clone has ten or more counts. J is TRBJ1-6 and V is TRBV6-1, with 7 bases aligning to TRBD1. This CDR3 contains 15 residues. Trimming cost V 11 bases and J 10 bases; bases outside gene matches: 17. Germline V gene sequence: CDR1 MNHNS, CDR2 SASEGT. The CDR3 is CAVRNRGLGESPLHF. The CDR3 DNA follows: TGTGCCGTCCGAAACAGGGGTTTGGGGGAGTCACCCCTCCACTTT.

This clone was detected many times. The gene calls are TRBV6-1 and TRBJ1-1, with D possibly TRBD1 on 5 matching bases. V was pared by 4 bases and J by 6 bases, with 18 bases between. This CDR3 has 15 amino acids. CDR1 and CDR2 from the germline V gene are MNHNS and SASEGT. CDR3 region: CASSVAGTTVAEAFF. The CDR3 DNA reads TGTGCCAGCAGTGTTGCCGGGACCACCGTTGCTGAAGCTTTCTTT.

The chain employs TRBV5-1 and TRBJ2-1; 7 nucleotides line up with TRBD2. Trimming removed 0 bases from V and 4 bases from J; junction bases left unmatched: 4. This CDR3 is 15 amino acids long. Per the germline V gene, CDR1 is SGHRS and CDR2 is YFSETQ. CDR3 DNA sequence: TGCGCCAGCAGCTTGGGGGAGGGTAGGTACAATGAGCAGTTCTTC. Translation: CASSLGEGRYNEQFF.

The table lists this clone with a few counts. A much larger clone lies a single base off, so this may be a read error. The chain recombines TRBV27 with TRBJ2-2, with D unclear. Germline V gene lookup returns CDR1 MNHEY and CDR2 SMNVEV (reference sequence). The V and J ends lost 5 bases and 8 bases respectively, with 18 bases between them. CDR3 length: 15 amino acids. DNA for the CDR3: TGTGCCAGCAGTCCACTCGAGGTGAGTGGTGGGGAGCTGTTTTTT. Its protein is CASSPLEVSGGELFF.

There are many counts of this clone. The rearrangement links TRBV12-5 to TRBJ1-1; weak D call: TRBD1 (5 bases). Germline V gives CDR1 LGHNT, CDR2 FRNRAP. Trimming removed 2 bases from V and 6 bases from J, with 10 bases in between. This CDR3 is 13 amino acids long. As DNA, the CDR3 is TGTGCTAGTGGTTTGCCCGGACACCCTGAAGCTTTCTTT. Encoded protein: CASGLPGHPEAFF.

This clone is labeled as medium-sized. The CDR3 loop reads CASSLGELGEQYF. The CDR3 DNA reads as TGTGCCAGCAGTTTGGGGGAACTGGGCGAGCAGTACTTC. This chain links TRBV27 with TRBJ2-7, with D perhaps being TRBD1 or TRBD2 (5 bases each). The CDR3 has 13 amino acids. V shed 3 bases and J shed 6 bases, with 12 bases lying between them. CDR1 is MNHEY, CDR2 SMNVEV, per germline (reference sequence).

This clone was picked up many times. The rearrangement joins TRBV29-1 to TRBJ2-2; D is possibly TRBD1 (5 bases). Trimming left V 6 bases short and J 4 bases short, with 12 bases between. This CDR3 comprises 13 residues. Germline-derived CDR1 and CDR2 are SQVTM and ANQGSEA. CDR3 sequence: CSVRRDSTGELFF. In DNA form, the CDR3 reads TGCAGCGTCCGTCGCGACAGCACCGGGGAGCTGTTTTTT.

This clone showed up many times. This rearrangement joins TRBV5-1 to TRBJ2-5; 8 bases align to TRBD1. The trim removed 0 bases at V and 5 bases at J, leaving 6 bases unmatched. This CDR3 comprises 15 residues. CDR1 and CDR2 (germline): SGHRS, YFSETQ. The CDR3: CASSLGTGIVETQYF. The CDR3 region has the DNA TGCGCCAGCAGCTTGGGGACAGGGATTGTGGAGACCCAGTACTTC.